Listed below are T cell receptor beta chains from one sample, sequenced in a study of shared clonotypes between healthy human individuals. Measured with immunoSEQ multiplex PCR; TCRdb has only the in-frame clones, and not every one. This table holds some 2.3 million clones, approximately 95% found once. The sequenced sample consisted of naive CD4+ T cells from PBMCs. The receptors stem from a young man in good health. Some clones in this sample may be carry-over from other donors' samples. Both conserved end residues are part of each CDR3. A D gene is named only where the DNA matches it firmly. Size values are once, few and many counts, or a class for expanded clones, and some rows have none.

cdr3_nt | cdr3_aa | clone_size | j_call | v_call | d_call
TGTGCCAGTAGTATGGGACTAGCGGGGCTCACAGATACGCAGTATTTT | CASSMGLAGLTDTQYF | NA | TRBJ2-3 | TRBV19 | TRBD2
TGCAGCGTTAAATGGACACCTAGCACAGATACGCAGTATTTT | CSVKWTPSTDTQYF | NA | TRBJ2-3 | TRBV29-1 | NA
TGTGCCAGCAGTACTAGGACTAGTTCCAATGAGCAGTTCTTC | CASSTRTSSNEQFF | NA | TRBJ2-1 | TRBV27 | TRBD2
TGTGCCAGCAGTCCCCCAACCCGGACAGGTTACAATGAGCAGTTCTTC | CASSPPTRTGYNEQFF | NA | TRBJ2-1 | TRBV28 | TRBD1
TGCGCCAGCAGCTTGGTCGGGGCAGGGTCCGGGGAGCTGTTTTTT | CASSLVGAGSGELFF | NA | TRBJ2-2 | TRBV5-1 | NA
TGCAGCGTCCTCCGGACTATGAACACTGAAGCTTTCTTT | CSVLRTMNTEAFF | NA | TRBJ1-1 | TRBV29-1 | NA
TGTGCCAGCAGCTTCGGGCTTACCCAGAGGGTTGCGCAGTATTTT | CASSFGLTQRVAQYF | NA | TRBJ2-3 | TRBV7-9 | NA
TGTGCCAGTAGTTCGACCGCGGGGCTCGAATACGAGCAGTACTTC | CASSSTAGLEYEQYF | NA | TRBJ2-7 | TRBV19 | NA
TGTGCCAGCAGCTTGGCCGTTGGTCAAGAGACCCAGTACTTC | CASSLAVGQETQYF | NA | TRBJ2-5 | TRBV5-6 | NA
TGTGCCAGCAGTATCGCTGGATACGAGCAGTACTTC | CASSIAGYEQYF | NA | TRBJ2-7 | TRBV28 | NA
TGCAGCGGTTGGGCGGGAGCTTTCACAGATACGCAGTATTTT | CSGWAGAFTDTQYF | NA | TRBJ2-3 | TRBV29-1 | TRBD2
TGTGCCAGCAGCTCCTATAGCGGGAGGGCGAGCACCGGGGAGCTGTTTTTT | CASSSYSGRASTGELFF | NA | TRBJ2-2 | TRBV13 | TRBD2
TGTGCCAGCAGCTTGAAGGGAACGGGGAAGCCCCAGCATTTT | CASSLKGTGKPQHF | NA | TRBJ1-5 | TRBV5-8 | NA
TGTGCCACCGGGGACAGTTCAGGTGGCTACACCTTC | CATGDSSGGYTF | NA | TRBJ1-2 | TRBV5-4 | TRBD1
TGTGCCAGCAGCTTAATAGGGGACAGGATGAACACCGGGGAGCTGTTTTTT | CASSLIGDRMNTGELFF | NA | TRBJ2-2 | TRBV7-9 | TRBD1
TGTGCCAGCAGCCCCCGGCGGGAGGTGAATGAGCAGTTCTTC | CASSPRREVNEQFF | NA | TRBJ2-1 | TRBV7-3 | TRBD2
TGTGCCAGCAGCGCACAGGGTAGAGAGACCCAGTACTTC | CASSAQGRETQYF | once | TRBJ2-5 | TRBV27 | NA
TGTGCCAGCAGCGTCCTAGGCGGACCCTGGAACACCATATATTTT | CASSVLGGPWNTIYF | NA | TRBJ1-3 | TRBV9 | NA
TGTGCCAGCTCACCCGGACTAGCGGGAGCCAATGAGCAGTTCTTC | CASSPGLAGANEQFF | NA | TRBJ2-1 | TRBV18 | TRBD2
TGTGCCAGCAGCTACGCCGGGACAGGGGTTCGAGGCTACACCTTC | CASSYAGTGVRGYTF | NA | TRBJ1-2 | TRBV6-5 | TRBD1
TGTGCCATCAGTGGGCAGGGTCCCTCTGGGGCCAACGTCCTGACTTTC | CAISGQGPSGANVLTF | NA | TRBJ2-6 | TRBV10-3 | NA
TGCGCCAGCAGCTTCCGGTCGGGCGGCACAGATACGCAGTATTTT | CASSFRSGGTDTQYF | NA | TRBJ2-3 | TRBV5-1 | NA
TGTGCCAGCAGCGACTACACCGGGGAGCTGTTTTTT | CASSDYTGELFF | NA | TRBJ2-2 | TRBV7-3 | NA
TGTGCCAGCCATACAGGGGCTACGAACACCGGGGAGCTGTTTTTT | CASHTGATNTGELFF | NA | TRBJ2-2 | TRBV27 | TRBD1
TGTGCCAGCAGTTTATCATACCCGCTGAGCTCCTACAATGAGCAGTTCTTC | CASSLSYPLSSYNEQFF | NA | TRBJ2-1 | TRBV27 | NA
TGTGCCAGCAGTCGACAGGGGGCGGACTATGGCTACACCTTC | CASSRQGADYGYTF | NA | TRBJ1-2 | TRBV6-6 | TRBD1
TGTGCCAGCAGCTTGGGGACCCAGGGACCATACAATGAGCAGTTCTTC | CASSLGTQGPYNEQFF | NA | TRBJ2-1 | TRBV5-4 | NA
TGTGCCAGCAGCTGGGACAGGGAAAATGAAGCTTTCTTT | CASSWDRENEAFF | NA | TRBJ1-1 | TRBV7-3 | TRBD1
TGTGCCAGCAGCTTAAGCCTTTTGGGCCGCCTTCAGTACTTC | CASSLSLLGRLQYF | NA | TRBJ2-4 | TRBV7-2 | NA
TGTGCCAGCAGCTTATGGGGGCCAGCGAACACCGGGGAGCTGTTTTTT | CASSLWGPANTGELFF | NA | TRBJ2-2 | TRBV7-3 | NA
TGCGCCAGCAACTCGCTAGCGGGAGGGCCCCAAGGGCAGTTCTTC | CASNSLAGGPQGQFF | NA | TRBJ2-1 | TRBV5-1 | TRBD2
TGCGCCAGCAGCTTGGGGGCAGGGGTTTTTTTTGGCTACACCTTC | CASSLGAGVFFGYTF | once | TRBJ1-2 | TRBV5-1 | NA
TGCGCCAGCAGCTTGGCCTTCGCAGCTGGAAACACCATATATTTT | CASSLAFAAGNTIYF | NA | TRBJ1-3 | TRBV5-1 | NA
TGTGCCAGCAGCTTATCCTATTCTAGCGGGGCGAACACCGGGGAGCTGTTTTTT | CASSLSYSSGANTGELFF | NA | TRBJ2-2 | TRBV11-3 | TRBD2
TGTGCCAGTAGTTCTAGCGGGAGGACCTACGAGCAGTACTTC | CASSSSGRTYEQYF | NA | TRBJ2-7 | TRBV19 | TRBD2